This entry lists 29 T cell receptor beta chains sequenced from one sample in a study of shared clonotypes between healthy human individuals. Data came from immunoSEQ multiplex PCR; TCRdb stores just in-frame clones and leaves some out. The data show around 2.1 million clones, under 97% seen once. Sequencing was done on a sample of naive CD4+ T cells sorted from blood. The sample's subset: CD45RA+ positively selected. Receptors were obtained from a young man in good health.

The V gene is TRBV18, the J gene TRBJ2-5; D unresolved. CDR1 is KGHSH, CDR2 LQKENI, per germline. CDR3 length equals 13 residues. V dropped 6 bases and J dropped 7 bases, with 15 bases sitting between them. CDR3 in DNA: TGTGCCAGCTCCCCCACGGGTGGCGGGACCCAGTACTTC. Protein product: CASSPTGGGTQYF.

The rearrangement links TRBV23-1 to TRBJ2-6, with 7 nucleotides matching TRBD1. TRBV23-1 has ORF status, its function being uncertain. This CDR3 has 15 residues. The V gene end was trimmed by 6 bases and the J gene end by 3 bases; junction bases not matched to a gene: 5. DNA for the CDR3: TGCGCCAGCAGGTCCGACAGGGTTGGGGCCAACGTCCTGACTTTC. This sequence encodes CASRSDRVGANVLTF.

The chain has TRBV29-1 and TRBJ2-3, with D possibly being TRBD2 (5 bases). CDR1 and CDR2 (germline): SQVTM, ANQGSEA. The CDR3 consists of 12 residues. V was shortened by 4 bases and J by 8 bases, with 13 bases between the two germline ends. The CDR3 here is CSVGPPGGTQYF. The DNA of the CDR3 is TGCAGCGTTGGGCCCCCTGGAGGTACGCAGTATTTT.

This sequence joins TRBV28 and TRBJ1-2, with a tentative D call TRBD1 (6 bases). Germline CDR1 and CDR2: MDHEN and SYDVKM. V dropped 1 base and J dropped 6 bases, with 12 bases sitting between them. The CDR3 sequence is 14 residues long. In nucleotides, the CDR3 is TGTGCCAGCAGTTTATCCGGGACAAGCCATGGCTACACCTTC. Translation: CASSLSGTSHGYTF.

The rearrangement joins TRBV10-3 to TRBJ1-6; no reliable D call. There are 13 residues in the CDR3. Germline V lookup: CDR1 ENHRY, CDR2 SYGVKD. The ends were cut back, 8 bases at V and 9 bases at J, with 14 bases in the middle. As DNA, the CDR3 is TGTGCCATCTCGGAAGCCTCTGGTTCACCCCTCCACTTT. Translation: CAISEASGSPLHF.

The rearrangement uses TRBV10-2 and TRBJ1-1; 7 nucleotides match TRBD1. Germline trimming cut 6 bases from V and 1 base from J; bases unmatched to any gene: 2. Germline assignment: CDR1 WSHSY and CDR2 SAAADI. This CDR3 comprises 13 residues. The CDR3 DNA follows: TGCGCCAGCAGACAGGGGTGGAACACTGAAGCTTTCTTT. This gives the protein CASRQGWNTEAFF.

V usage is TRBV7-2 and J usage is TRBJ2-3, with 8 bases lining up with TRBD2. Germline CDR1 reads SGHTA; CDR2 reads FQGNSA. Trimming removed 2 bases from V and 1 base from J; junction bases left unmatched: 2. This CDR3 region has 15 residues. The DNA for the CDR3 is TGTGCCAGCAGCTTAATGACTAGCGGCACAGATACGCAGTATTTT. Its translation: CASSLMTSGTDTQYF.

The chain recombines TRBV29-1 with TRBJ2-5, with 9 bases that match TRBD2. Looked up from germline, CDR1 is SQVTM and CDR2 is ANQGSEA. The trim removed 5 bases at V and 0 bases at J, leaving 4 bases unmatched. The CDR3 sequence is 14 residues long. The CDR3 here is CSVRLADYQETQYF. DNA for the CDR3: TGCAGCGTTCGACTAGCGGACTACCAAGAGACCCAGTACTTC. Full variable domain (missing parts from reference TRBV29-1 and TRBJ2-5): SAVISQKPSRDICQRGTSLTIQCQVDSQVTMMFWYRQQPGQSLTLIATANQGSEATYESGFVIDKFPISRPNLTFSTLTVSNMSPEDSSIYLCSVRLADYQETQYFGPGTRLLVL.

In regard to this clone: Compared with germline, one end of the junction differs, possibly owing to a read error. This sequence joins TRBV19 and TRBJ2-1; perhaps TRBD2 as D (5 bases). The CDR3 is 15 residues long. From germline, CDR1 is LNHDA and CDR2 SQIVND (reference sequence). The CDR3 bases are TGTGCTAGTAGTCTTTTAGGTACTAGATACAATGAGCAGTTCTTC. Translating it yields CASSLLGTRYNEQFF.

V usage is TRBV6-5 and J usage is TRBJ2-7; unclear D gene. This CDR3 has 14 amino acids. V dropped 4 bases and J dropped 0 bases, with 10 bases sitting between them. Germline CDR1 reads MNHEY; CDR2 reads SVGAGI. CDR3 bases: TGTGCCAGCAGTTTCGACGGCCGCTCCTACGAGCAGTACTTC. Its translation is CASSFDGRSYEQYF.

The CDR3 sequence: CASSQDLFRGGMAQYF. DNA of the CDR3: TGCGCCAGCAGCCAAGATCTTTTTCGGGGAGGAATGGCCCAGTACTTC. V gene TRBV4-1 combines with J gene TRBJ2-5; D is perhaps TRBD2 (6 bases). The germline V gene encodes CDR1 MGHRA and CDR2 YSYEKL. The CDR3 is 16 amino acids. The ends were cut back, 0 bases at V and 9 bases at J, with 20 bases in the middle.

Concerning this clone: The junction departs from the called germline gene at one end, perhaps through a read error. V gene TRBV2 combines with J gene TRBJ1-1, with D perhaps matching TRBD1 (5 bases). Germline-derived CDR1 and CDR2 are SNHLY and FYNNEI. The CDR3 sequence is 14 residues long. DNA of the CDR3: TGTGCCAGCACTGAAAGGCAGGGTGGGACTGAAGCTTTCTTT. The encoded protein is CASTERQGGTEAFF.

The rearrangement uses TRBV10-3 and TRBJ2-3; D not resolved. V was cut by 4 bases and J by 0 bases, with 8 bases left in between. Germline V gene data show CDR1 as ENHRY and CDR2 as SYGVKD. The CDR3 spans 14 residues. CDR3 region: CAISGPASTDTQYF. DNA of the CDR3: TGTGCCATCAGTGGTCCAGCTAGCACAGATACGCAGTATTTT.

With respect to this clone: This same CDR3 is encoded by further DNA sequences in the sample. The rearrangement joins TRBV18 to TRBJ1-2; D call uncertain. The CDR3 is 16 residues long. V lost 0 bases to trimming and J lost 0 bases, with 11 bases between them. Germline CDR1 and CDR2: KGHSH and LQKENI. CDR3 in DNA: TGTGCCAGCTCACCACCGGGTCAGGCCTCTAACTATGGCTACACCTTC. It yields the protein CASSPPGQASNYGYTF.

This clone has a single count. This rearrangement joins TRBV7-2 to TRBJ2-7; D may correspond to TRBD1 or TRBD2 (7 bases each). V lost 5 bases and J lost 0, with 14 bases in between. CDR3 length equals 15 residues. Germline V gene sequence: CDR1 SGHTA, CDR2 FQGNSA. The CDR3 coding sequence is TGTGCCAGCAGCCAGGGGGGGGGAACCTCCTACGAGCAGTACTTC. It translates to CASSQGGGTSYEQYF.

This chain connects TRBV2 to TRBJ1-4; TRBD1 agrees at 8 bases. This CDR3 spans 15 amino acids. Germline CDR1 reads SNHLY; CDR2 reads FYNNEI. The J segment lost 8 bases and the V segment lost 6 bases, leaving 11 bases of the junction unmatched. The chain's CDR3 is CASRTGQGRPEKLFF. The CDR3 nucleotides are TGTGCCAGCAGAACCGGACAGGGAAGACCAGAAAAACTGTTTTTT.

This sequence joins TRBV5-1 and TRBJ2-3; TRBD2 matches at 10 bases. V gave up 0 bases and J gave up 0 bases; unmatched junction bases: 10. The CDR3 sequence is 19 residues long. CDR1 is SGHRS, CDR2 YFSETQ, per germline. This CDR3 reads CASSLALAGEQLSTDTQYF. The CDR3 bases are TGCGCCAGCAGCTTGGCTCTAGCGGGAGAGCAGCTAAGCACAGATACGCAGTATTTT.

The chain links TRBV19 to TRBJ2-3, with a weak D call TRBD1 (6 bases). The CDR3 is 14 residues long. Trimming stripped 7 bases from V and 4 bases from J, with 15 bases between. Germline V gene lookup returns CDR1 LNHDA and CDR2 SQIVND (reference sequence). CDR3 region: CASNTVYRADTQYF. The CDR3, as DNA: TGTGCCAGTAATACCGTTTACAGGGCAGATACGCAGTATTTT.

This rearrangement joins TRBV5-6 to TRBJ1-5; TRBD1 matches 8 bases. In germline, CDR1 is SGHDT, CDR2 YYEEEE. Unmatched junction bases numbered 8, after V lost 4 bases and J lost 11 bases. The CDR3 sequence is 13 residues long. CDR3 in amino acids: CASSGDRSAAQHF. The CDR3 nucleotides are TGTGCCAGCAGCGGGGACAGGTCGGCGGCCCAGCATTTT.

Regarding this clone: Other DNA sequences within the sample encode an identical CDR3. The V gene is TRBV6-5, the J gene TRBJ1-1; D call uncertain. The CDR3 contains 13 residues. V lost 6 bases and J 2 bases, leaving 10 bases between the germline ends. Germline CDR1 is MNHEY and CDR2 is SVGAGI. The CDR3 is CASRINRNTEAFF. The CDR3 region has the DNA TGTGCCAGCAGAATTAACAGAAACACTGAAGCTTTCTTT.

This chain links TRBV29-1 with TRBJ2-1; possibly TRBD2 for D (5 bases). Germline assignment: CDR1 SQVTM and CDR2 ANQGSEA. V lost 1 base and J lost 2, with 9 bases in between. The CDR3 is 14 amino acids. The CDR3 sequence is CSVEVRRAYNEQFF. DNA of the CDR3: TGCAGCGTTGAAGTCCGGCGGGCCTACAATGAGCAGTTCTTC.

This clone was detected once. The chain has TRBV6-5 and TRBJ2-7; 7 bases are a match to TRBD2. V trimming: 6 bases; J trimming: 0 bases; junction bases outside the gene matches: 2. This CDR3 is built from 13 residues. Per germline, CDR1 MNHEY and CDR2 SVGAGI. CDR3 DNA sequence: TGTGCCAGCAGAGGACTAGGCTCCTACGAGCAGTACTTC. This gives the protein CASRGLGSYEQYF.

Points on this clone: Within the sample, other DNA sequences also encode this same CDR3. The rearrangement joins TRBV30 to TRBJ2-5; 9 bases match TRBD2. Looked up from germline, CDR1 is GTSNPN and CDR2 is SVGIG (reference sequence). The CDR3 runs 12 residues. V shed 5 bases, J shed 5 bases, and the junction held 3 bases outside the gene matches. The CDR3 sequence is CAWGAGGETQYF. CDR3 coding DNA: TGTGCCTGGGGTGCGGGGGGGGAGACCCAGTACTTC.

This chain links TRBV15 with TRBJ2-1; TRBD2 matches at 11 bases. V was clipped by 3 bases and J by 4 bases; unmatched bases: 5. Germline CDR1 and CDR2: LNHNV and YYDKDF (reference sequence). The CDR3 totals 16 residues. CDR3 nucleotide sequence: TGTGCCACCAGCAGCTTGACTAGCGGGAAGTACAATGAGCAGTTCTTC. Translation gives CATSSLTSGKYNEQFF.

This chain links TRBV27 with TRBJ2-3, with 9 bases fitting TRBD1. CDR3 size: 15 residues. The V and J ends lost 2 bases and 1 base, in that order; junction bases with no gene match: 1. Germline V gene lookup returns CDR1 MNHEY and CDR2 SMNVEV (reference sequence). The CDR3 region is CASSLRDRGTDTQYF. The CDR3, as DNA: TGTGCCAGCAGTTTACGGGACAGGGGCACAGATACGCAGTATTTT.

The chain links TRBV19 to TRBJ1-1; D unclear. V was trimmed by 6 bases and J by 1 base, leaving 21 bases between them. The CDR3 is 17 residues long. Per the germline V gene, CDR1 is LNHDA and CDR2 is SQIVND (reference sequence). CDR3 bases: TGTGCCAGTAGCCGACCCCCTGGAGGGATATGGAACACTGAAGCTTTCTTT. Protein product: CASSRPPGGIWNTEAFF. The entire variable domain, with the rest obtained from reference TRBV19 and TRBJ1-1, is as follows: DGGITQSPKYLFRKEGQNVTLSCEQNLNHDAMYWYRQDPGQGLRLIYYSQIVNDFQKGDIAEGYSVSREKKESFPLTVTSAQKNPTAFYLCASSRPPGGIWNTEAFFGQGTRLTVV.

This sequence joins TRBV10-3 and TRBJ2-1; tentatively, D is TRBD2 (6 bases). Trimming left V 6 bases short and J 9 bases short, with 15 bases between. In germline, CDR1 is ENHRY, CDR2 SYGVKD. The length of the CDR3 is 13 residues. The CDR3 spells CAIRTWTGGEQFF. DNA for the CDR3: TGTGCCATCAGGACCTGGACCGGGGGTGAGCAGTTCTTC.

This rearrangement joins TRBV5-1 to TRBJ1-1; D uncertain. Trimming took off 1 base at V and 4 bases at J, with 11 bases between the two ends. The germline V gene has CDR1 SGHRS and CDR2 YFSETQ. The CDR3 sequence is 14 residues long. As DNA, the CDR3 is TGCGCCAGCAGCTTGACGGAGGGAGGCACTGAAGCTTTCTTT. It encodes CASSLTEGGTEAFF. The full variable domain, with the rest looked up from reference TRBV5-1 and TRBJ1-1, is KAGVTQTPRYLIKTRGQQVTLSCSPISGHRSVSWYQQTPGQGLQFLFEYFSETQRNKGNFPGRFSGRQFSNSRSEMNVSTLELGDSALYLCASSLTEGGTEAFFGQGTRLTVV.

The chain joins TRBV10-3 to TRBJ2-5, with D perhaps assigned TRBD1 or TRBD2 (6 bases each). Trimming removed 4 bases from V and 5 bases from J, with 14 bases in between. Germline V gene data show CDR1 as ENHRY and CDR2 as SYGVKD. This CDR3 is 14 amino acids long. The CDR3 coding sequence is TGTGCCATCAGTGTACGGGGGCCCAGCGAGACCCAGTACTTC. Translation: CAISVRGPSETQYF.